Listed here are 21 T cell receptor beta chains from one sample, sequenced in a study of cytomegalovirus exposure and HLA in healthy donors. 60 Vbeta and 13 Jbeta primers were used in PCR. Generated by immunoSEQ multiplex PCR, the TCRdb table keeps only in-frame clones and is missing some. The table includes over 150,000 clones, approximately 80% detected once. The sequencing input was PBMCs. The receptors come from a man aged 30 to 39 in good health and CMV-seronegative.

The chain uses TRBV5-6 and TRBJ2-3; the D is unclear. CDR1 and CDR2 (germline): SGHDT, YYEEEE. This CDR3 is 14 amino acids long. The V gene lost 1 base and the J gene lost 2 bases, with 8 bases spanning the gap. CDR3 DNA: TGTGCCAGCAGCTTGACAGCACCCACAGATACGCAGTATTTT. This translates into CASSLTAPTDTQYF.

The gene calls are TRBV28 and TRBJ1-4; no reliable D call. CDR1 and CDR2 (germline): MDHEN, SYDVKM. V shed 11 bases and J shed 3 bases, with 10 bases lying between them. This CDR3 is 12 amino acids long. The CDR3 region is CAGSGPNEKLFF. CDR3 bases: TGTGCCGGTTCGGGTCCTAATGAAAAACTGTTTTTT. The full variable domain, with the rest looked up from reference TRBV28 and TRBJ1-4, is DVKVTQSSRYLVKRTGEKVFLECVQDMDHENMFWYRQDPGLGLRLIYFSYDVKMKEKGDIPEGYSVSREKKERFSLILESASTNQTSMYLCAGSGPNEKLFFGSGTQLSVL.

This chain uses TRBV5-1 with TRBJ2-5, with D possibly TRBD2 on 6 matching bases. The V end lost 0 bases, the J end lost 5 bases, and 8 bases lay between the germline ends. From germline, CDR1 is SGHRS and CDR2 YFSETQ. This CDR3 is 13 amino acids long. The chain's CDR3 is CASSLEAGETQYF. In DNA, the CDR3 is TGCGCCAGCAGCTTGGAGGCGGGGGAGACCCAGTACTTC.

The chain has TRBV19 and TRBJ1-5, with D maybe TRBD1 (5 bases). Trimming cost V 3 bases and J 3 bases, with 15 bases left between them. This CDR3 has 16 amino acids. Germline loops: CDR1 LNHDA, CDR2 SQIVND (reference sequence). The DNA for the CDR3 is TGTGCCAGTAGTATGGGGCAGGGCTTTAACAATCAGCCCCAGCATTTT. Residues: CASSMGQGFNNQPQHF. The whole variable domain, filled in from reference TRBV19 and TRBJ1-5, reads DGGITQSPKYLFRKEGQNVTLSCEQNLNHDAMYWYRQDPGQGLRLIYYSQIVNDFQKGDIAEGYSVSREKKESFPLTVTSAQKNPTAFYLCASSMGQGFNNQPQHFGDGTRLSIL.

The chain joins TRBV28 to TRBJ1-6, with no clear D. Trimming took 6 bases from V and 9 from J, leaving 12 bases between them. This CDR3 is 13 amino acids long. Per the germline V gene, CDR1 is MDHEN and CDR2 is SYDVKM. CDR3 DNA: TGTGCCAGCAGCAACAATTGGAGTTCACCCCTCCACTTT. Encoded protein: CASSNNWSSPLHF.

The chain combines TRBV2 with TRBJ2-1, with 8 bases lining up with TRBD2. Germline values: CDR1 SNHLY, CDR2 FYNNEI. J lost 0 bases, V lost 3 bases, and 10 bases had no gene match. There are 18 residues in the CDR3. CDR3 coding DNA: TGTGCCAGCAGTGAGAGAAGCGAGCGGGAGAGCTCCTACAATGAGCAGTTCTTC. Its protein is CASSERSERESSYNEQFF.

The V and J genes are TRBV4-3 and TRBJ1-2, with D possibly matching TRBD1 (5 bases). V was trimmed by 0 bases and J by 3 bases, leaving 17 bases between them. This CDR3 has 17 residues. CDR1 LGHNA and CDR2 YSLEER come from the germline V gene. CDR3 sequence reads: CASSQDIRTGIDYGYTF. In nucleotides, the CDR3 is TGCGCCAGCAGCCAAGATATTCGTACAGGAATTGACTATGGCTACACCTTC.

V and J are TRBV7-2 and TRBJ1-2, with 7 bases that match TRBD1. This CDR3 comprises 15 residues. V lost 4 bases, J lost 2 bases, and 7 bases stayed unmatched. The germline V gene encodes CDR1 SGHTA and CDR2 FQGNSA. In DNA form, the CDR3 reads TGTGCCAGCAGCTCCACAGGGGCGATCAACTATGGCTACACCTTC. Translating gives CASSSTGAINYGYTF.

The chain couples TRBV29-1 to TRBJ2-3, with D maybe TRBD2 (5 bases). Trimming took 5 bases from V and 5 from J, leaving 5 bases between them. The CDR3 is 10 amino acids. Germline V lookup: CDR1 SQVTM, CDR2 ANQGSEA. The CDR3 coding sequence is TGCAGCGTTCGGGAAGATACGCAGTATTTT. Its translation is CSVREDTQYF.

The chain combines TRBV7-9 with TRBJ2-3, with D uncertain. CDR1 is SEHNR, CDR2 FQNEAQ, per germline (reference sequence). This CDR3 spans 16 amino acids. Trimming pared 1 base from V and 2 bases from J, leaving 13 bases between. The CDR3 region is CASSLEAGPLTDTQYF. The DNA of the CDR3 is TGTGCCAGCAGCTTAGAGGCAGGTCCCCTCACAGATACGCAGTATTTT.

This chain joins TRBV9 and TRBJ2-6; D not certain. V was clipped by 2 bases and J by 0 bases, with 12 bases between them. CDR1 and CDR2 from the germline V gene are SGDLS and YYNGEE. This CDR3 is 17 amino acids long. This chain's CDR3 is CASSVFTATSGANVLTF. For the CDR3, the DNA is TGTGCCAGCAGCGTGTTTACAGCAACCTCTGGGGCCAACGTCCTGACTTTC.

This chain joins TRBV28 and TRBJ1-6; D unresolved. There are 17 residues in the CDR3. With 3 bases removed from V and 6 bases from J, the gap between germline ends came to 18 bases. Germline CDR1 and CDR2: MDHEN and SYDVKM. In nucleotides, the CDR3 is TGTGCCAGCAGTTTTAGTATTAGACCTCCAGGTAATTCACCCCTCCACTTT. This codes for CASSFSIRPPGNSPLHF.

The rearrangement joins TRBV5-1 to TRBJ2-7; TRBD2 matches 13 bases. The CDR3 covers 15 residues. The junction had 4 bases not matched to a gene; V was cut back by 1 base and J by 6 bases. CDR1 is SGHRS and CDR2 is YFSETQ in the germline V gene. The CDR3 is CASSLTSGRAREQYF. The CDR3, as DNA: TGCGCCAGCAGCTTGACTAGCGGGAGGGCCCGCGAGCAGTACTTC.

The chain joins TRBV7-9 to TRBJ1-4; 7 nucleotides agree with TRBD1. This CDR3 contains 16 residues. Trimming at V came to 4 bases and at J to 5 bases, leaving 10 bases not matched to a gene. Germline V gene sequence: CDR1 SEHNR, CDR2 FQNEAQ (reference sequence). CDR3 in DNA: TGTGCCAGCAGCTCAGTAGTCGAGGGGGCGAATGAAAAACTGTTTTTT. The encoded protein is CASSSVVEGANEKLFF.

The chain recombines TRBV6-5 with TRBJ2-7; unclear D gene. Germline V gene sequence: CDR1 MNHEY, CDR2 SVGAGI. The CDR3 contains 11 residues. The V and J ends lost 7 bases and 7 bases respectively, with 11 bases between them. The CDR3 sequence: CASIRGPEQYF. CDR3 nucleotide sequence: TGTGCCAGCATCCGTGGGCCGGAGCAGTACTTC.

The V call is TRBV9, the J call TRBJ1-1; weak D call: TRBD1 (6 bases). The ends were cut back, 2 bases at V and 0 bases at J, with 11 bases in the middle. CDR1 and CDR2 (germline): SGDLS, YYNGEE. This CDR3 is built from 15 residues. The CDR3 DNA reads TGTGCCAGCAGCGTTTCAGGGGCCCTGAACACTGAAGCTTTCTTT. Translation gives CASSVSGALNTEAFF.

This chain links TRBV29-1 with TRBJ1-2; the D is unclear. The germline V and J ends were trimmed by 6 bases and 0 bases, with 14 bases remaining between them. This CDR3 region has 14 residues. From germline, CDR1 is SQVTM and CDR2 ANQGSEA. The CDR3 is CSVLFGASNYGYTF. CDR3 nucleotides: TGCAGCGTACTCTTCGGTGCTTCTAACTATGGCTACACCTTC.

The CDR3 loop is CATLTSPSSDTQYF. The CDR3, as DNA: TGTGCCACCTTGACTAGTCCTTCAAGCGATACGCAGTATTTT. The chain joins TRBV10-3 to TRBJ2-3; D is perhaps TRBD2 (6 bases). The CDR3 length is 14 residues. The V end was cut by 10 bases, the J end by 6 bases, with 20 bases between. Germline V gives CDR1 ENHRY, CDR2 SYGVKD.

The chain is built from TRBV9 and TRBJ2-1; no definite D call. The germline V and J ends were trimmed by 6 bases and 3 bases, with 7 bases remaining between them. Germline CDR1 SGDLS, CDR2 YYNGEE. This CDR3 comprises 12 residues. The CDR3 DNA follows: TGTGCCAGCAATGGCGGCTACAATGAGCAGTTCTTC. This codes for CASNGGYNEQFF.

This sequence joins TRBV4-1 and TRBJ2-7; TRBD1 matches 8 bases. CDR1 and CDR2 (germline): MGHRA, YSYEKL. The J segment lost 5 bases and the V segment lost 4 bases, leaving 7 bases of the junction unmatched. The CDR3 contains 14 residues. The CDR3 sequence is CASSLGTGQDEQYF. In DNA, the CDR3 is TGCGCCAGCAGCCTCGGGACAGGACAAGACGAGCAGTACTTC.

J is TRBJ2-1 and V is TRBV9, with 9 bases lining up with TRBD2. Germline V gene lookup returns CDR1 SGDLS and CDR2 YYNGEE. Germline trimming cut 0 bases from V and 6 bases from J; bases unmatched to any gene: 4. The CDR3 is made up of 15 amino acids. The CDR3 loop reads CASSVVSGSVNEQFF. The CDR3 DNA sequence: TGTGCCAGCAGCGTAGTTAGCGGGAGTGTCAATGAGCAGTTCTTC.